Below are 30 T cell receptor beta chains sequenced from a single sample in a study of cytomegalovirus exposure and HLA in healthy donors. Primers: 60 Vbeta forward and 13 Jbeta reverse. This table comes from immunoSEQ multiplex PCR, and its TCRdb copy is limited to in-frame clones, with some not included. This sample's table has tens of thousands of clones. The sample comprised PBMCs. Receptors originate from a man aged 18-30 years in good health and CMV-seropositive.

This CDR3 reads CASSQDSITELHEKLFF. CDR3 nucleotides: TGTGCCAGCAGCCAAGATAGCATTACCGAACTACATGAAAAACTGTTTTTT. J is TRBJ1-4 and V is TRBV4-2; no clear D gene. The germline V gene has CDR1 LGHNA and CDR2 YNFKEQ. The CDR3 loop spans 17 amino acids. Trimming pared 0 bases from V and 6 bases from J, leaving 17 bases between.

The J gene is TRBJ2-1, the V gene TRBV6-5; 8 positions match TRBD1. The CDR3 totals 15 residues. V dropped 2 bases and J dropped 7; count of bases not matched to a gene: 7. Germline CDR1 reads MNHEY; CDR2 reads SVGAGI. The CDR3 DNA sequence: TGTGCCAGCAGTTACACTTCCAACAGGGGGAATGAGCAGTTCTTC. It specifies CASSYTSNRGNEQFF.

The chain carries TRBV7-9 and TRBJ2-7; D gene ambiguous. The CDR3 is 14 amino acids. Trimming cost V 1 base and J 6 bases, with 13 bases left between them. CDR1 is SEHNR and CDR2 is FQNEAQ in the germline V gene (reference sequence). The CDR3 nucleotides are TGTGCCAGCAGCTTAGACAGTAAAGTTGTCGAGCAGTACTTC. This translates into CASSLDSKVVEQYF.

In regard to this clone: The junction does not match germline at one end; this may be a read error. V and J are TRBV27 and TRBJ2-1, with 10 bases aligning to TRBD1. Germline lookup yields CDR1 MNHEY and CDR2 SMNVEV (reference sequence). CDR3 length: 12 amino acids. The CDR3 bases are TGTGCCACCCGGGACAGGGGTTGGTATTTCATCTTC. This sequence encodes CATRDRGWYFIF.

V gene TRBV6-5 combines with J gene TRBJ2-3; 9 bases are shared with TRBD2. The CDR3 extends over 15 amino acids. J lost 6 bases, V lost 8 bases, and 12 bases had no gene match. The V gene's germline CDR1 is MNHEY and CDR2 SVGAGI. In nucleotides, the CDR3 is TGTGCCAGCTTAAAGGCGGGAGGGCCTGGGGATACGCAGTATTTT. The encoded protein is CASLKAGGPGDTQYF.

This rearrangement joins TRBV5-6 to TRBJ2-7, with D perhaps TRBD1 (5 bases). Germline V CDR1 and CDR2: SGHDT, YYEEEE. V was cut by 0 bases and J by 2 bases, with 12 bases left in between. The CDR3 contains 15 residues. CDR3: CASSLVQGQAYEQYF. The CDR3 nucleotides read TGTGCCAGCAGCTTGGTGCAGGGCCAAGCCTACGAGCAGTACTTC.

For the CDR3, the DNA is TGTGCCAGCAGTTTCAGGGGAGACACCGGGGAGCTGTTTTTT. Protein product: CASSFRGDTGELFF. The chain has TRBV28 and TRBJ2-2; D is perhaps TRBD1 (6 bases). Germline V gene sequence: CDR1 MDHEN, CDR2 SYDVKM. Trimming removed 3 bases at V and 3 bases at J, with 8 bases between. This CDR3 region has 14 residues. Drawing the rest from reference TRBV28 and TRBJ2-2, the complete variable domain is DVKVTQSSRYLVKRTGEKVFLECVQDMDHENMFWYRQDPGLGLRLIYFSYDVKMKEKGDIPEGYSVSREKKERFSLILESASTNQTSMYLCASSFRGDTGELFFGEGSRLTVL.

This chain joins TRBV6-4 and TRBJ2-3; TRBD2 matches 7 bases. With 0 bases clipped from V and 4 bases from J, the junction kept 1 base outside the gene matches. Per germline, CDR1 MRHNA and CDR2 SNTAGT. The CDR3 is 14 amino acids. The chain's CDR3 is CASSDSREPDTQYF. The CDR3 DNA is TGTGCCAGCAGTGACTCGCGGGAGCCAGATACGCAGTATTTT.

This sequence joins TRBV5-1 and TRBJ2-7; 11 nucleotides line up with TRBD2. Germline V gives CDR1 SGHRS, CDR2 YFSETQ. The CDR3 spans 15 residues. J gave up 4 bases and V 0 bases, and 3 bases lay outside the gene matches. Here the CDR3 DNA reads TGCGCCAGCAGCTTGGGTTCTAGCGGGAGGTACGAGCAGTACTTC. As protein: CASSLGSSGRYEQYF.

The chain recombines TRBV7-3 with TRBJ2-7; 15 nucleotides match TRBD2. From germline, CDR1 is SGHTA and CDR2 FQGTGA. After removal of 8 bases from V and 1 base from J, the junction contained 9 bases not matched to a gene. This CDR3 spans 17 amino acids. CDR3 sequence: CASGLAGGSLGSYEQYF. CDR3 in DNA: TGTGCCAGCGGACTAGCGGGAGGGTCTCTGGGGTCCTACGAGCAGTACTTC.

This sequence joins TRBV9 and TRBJ1-2; D is undetermined. The CDR3 is 13 residues long. The V gene's germline CDR1 is SGDLS and CDR2 YYNGEE. Trimming took 0 bases from V and 3 from J, leaving 6 bases between them. DNA for the CDR3: TGTGCCAGCAGCGTAGGCCAGGACTATGGCTACACCTTC. This gives the protein CASSVGQDYGYTF.

The rearrangement links TRBV7-9 to TRBJ2-1; possible D gene TRBD2, 6 bases. Germline V lookup: CDR1 SEHNR, CDR2 FQNEAQ (reference sequence). The ends were cut back, 5 bases at V and 2 bases at J, with 16 bases in the middle. The CDR3 consists of 16 residues. CDR3 DNA: TGTGCCAGCAGCGACCCTTCTCGCGGGACCTACAATGAGCAGTTCTTC. Protein: CASSDPSRGTYNEQFF.

The chain combines TRBV2 with TRBJ1-2, with a possible D match to TRBD1 (6 bases). The V gene lost 3 bases and the J gene lost 2 bases, with 10 bases spanning the gap. Germline CDR1 and CDR2: SNHLY and FYNNEI. CDR3 length: 14 residues. The CDR3 bases are TGTGCCAGCAGTGAGGGGCAGGGGAACTATGGCTACACCTTC. Protein product: CASSEGQGNYGYTF. The full variable domain, its missing parts supplied by reference TRBV2 and TRBJ1-2, is EPEVTQTPSHQVTQMGQEVILRCVPISNHLYFYWYRQILGQKVEFLVSFYNNEISEKSEIFDDQFSVERPDGSNFTLKIRSTKLEDSAMYFCASSEGQGNYGYTFGSGTRLTVV.

Comments on this clone: Other DNA sequences in the sample encode the same CDR3. This sequence joins TRBV5-1 and TRBJ2-7, with D possibly TRBD1 on 5 matching bases. V was cut by 2 bases and J by 5 bases, with 14 bases left in between. CDR3 size: 14 residues. In germline, CDR1 is SGHRS, CDR2 YFSETQ. The CDR3 sequence is CASSFTTAGHEQYF. The CDR3 coding sequence is TGCGCCAGCAGCTTCACGACAGCAGGGCACGAGCAGTACTTC.

The chain carries TRBV19 and TRBJ2-7; 11 positions match TRBD2. Germline values: CDR1 LNHDA, CDR2 SQIVND (reference sequence). The ends lost 5 bases at V and 2 bases at J; junction bases unmatched: 5. This CDR3 contains 15 residues. The chain's CDR3 is CASSVSSGRAYEQYF. CDR3 DNA: TGTGCCAGTAGTGTAAGTAGCGGGAGGGCCTACGAGCAGTACTTC.

This rearrangement joins TRBV5-1 to TRBJ2-5; 9 nucleotides agree with TRBD1. The end of the DNA fits TRBJ2-7 better, so the J call may be wrong. CDR3 length: 15 residues. In germline, CDR1 is SGHRS, CDR2 YFSETQ. CDR3: CASSPEGTGHHEQYF. For the CDR3, the DNA is TGCGCCAGCAGCCCCGAAGGGACAGGGCATCACGAGCAGTACTTC.

The CDR3 loop is CASSRNRNTEAFF. The DNA for the CDR3 is TGTGCCAGTAGTAGAAACAGGAACACTGAAGCTTTCTTT. The J gene is TRBJ1-1, the V gene TRBV19; D not resolved. Germline V gene data show CDR1 as LNHDA and CDR2 as SQIVND (reference sequence). Trimming cost V 4 bases and J 1 base, with 7 bases left between them. The CDR3 has 13 residues.

This chain uses TRBV28 with TRBJ2-7, with 8 bases fitting TRBD1. Germline trimming cut 7 bases from V and 1 base from J; bases unmatched to any gene: 9. CDR3 length equals 15 residues. Germline CDR1 MDHEN, CDR2 SYDVKM. The DNA of the CDR3 is TGTGCCAGCAACCCCCCGCAGGGGGCGTCCTACGAGCAGTACTTC. This translates into CASNPPQGASYEQYF.

The chain couples TRBV5-4 to TRBJ2-1; 10 bases map to TRBD2. The CDR3 loop spans 15 amino acids. CDR1 is SGHNT, CDR2 YYREEE, per germline (reference sequence). Trimming removed 3 bases from V and 8 bases from J; junction bases left unmatched: 8. The CDR3 protein is CASSSGLAAGDEQFF. For the CDR3, the DNA is TGTGCCAGCAGCTCCGGACTAGCGGCGGGGGATGAGCAGTTCTTC.

V and J are TRBV28 and TRBJ1-3, with D perhaps matching TRBD1 (5 bases). Between the trimmed V and J ends, which lost 0 bases and 6 bases, there was a span of 12 bases. The germline V gene has CDR1 MDHEN and CDR2 SYDVKM. The CDR3 consists of 15 residues. The CDR3 sequence is CASSLWSTEENTIYF. CDR3 nucleotides: TGTGCCAGCAGTTTATGGTCGACAGAAGAAAACACCATATATTTT.

The CDR3 protein is CASTNPGQGGNEQFF. The DNA of the CDR3 is TGTGCCAGTACGAACCCGGGACAGGGTGGGAATGAGCAGTTCTTC. The rearrangement links TRBV19 to TRBJ2-1; TRBD1 aligns across 9 bases. This CDR3 region has 15 residues. Germline CDR1 is LNHDA and CDR2 is SQIVND (reference sequence). Trimming took 7 bases from V and 7 from J; bases not matched to a gene: 11.

This rearrangement joins TRBV27 to TRBJ1-5; D remains ambiguous. V lost 2 bases to trimming and J lost 8 bases, with 10 bases between them. CDR3 length equals 13 residues. Germline assignment: CDR1 MNHEY and CDR2 SMNVEV (reference sequence). For the CDR3, the DNA is TGTGCCAGCAGTTTAAATCAGGCTAAGCCCCAGCATTTT. Translation: CASSLNQAKPQHF.

The rearrangement uses TRBV18 and TRBJ2-7; D is perhaps TRBD1 (5 bases). The germline gives CDR1 KGHSH, CDR2 LQKENI. V shed 1 base and J shed 1 base, with 8 bases lying between them. The CDR3 is 14 residues long. The CDR3 DNA is TGTGCCAGCTCACCACGCTACAGGTCCTACGAGCAGTACTTC. Translated, it gives CASSPRYRSYEQYF.

The rearrangement uses TRBV15 and TRBJ1-2; 8 bases are shared with TRBD1. The V gene end was trimmed by 5 bases and the J gene end by 4 bases; junction bases not matched to a gene: 6. CDR1 is LNHNV, CDR2 YYDKDF, per germline (reference sequence). CDR3 length: 14 amino acids. CDR3 nucleotide sequence: TGTGCCACCAGCGGTGGACAGGGCGGCTATGGCTACACCTTC. Its protein is CATSGGQGGYGYTF.

V is TRBV15 and J is TRBJ2-7; 9 bases are a match to TRBD2. The CDR3 contains 14 residues. The V segment lost 1 base and the J segment 6 bases; nucleotides outside the gene matches: 4. Germline values: CDR1 LNHNV, CDR2 YYDKDF (reference sequence). The CDR3 protein is CATSRGGLAGEQYF. CDR3 bases: TGTGCCACCAGCAGAGGGGGACTAGCAGGCGAGCAGTACTTC. Full variable domain (rest looked up from reference TRBV15 and TRBJ2-7): DAMVIQNPRYQVTQFGKPVTLSCSQTLNHNVMYWYQQKSSQAPKLLFHYYDKDFNNEADTPDNFQSRRPNTSFCFLDIRSPGLGDTAMYLCATSRGGLAGEQYFGPGTRLTVT.

The chain uses TRBV19 and TRBJ1-2; TRBD1 agrees at 8 bases. The CDR3 is 14 residues long. The trim removed 7 bases at V and 4 bases at J, leaving 8 bases unmatched. CDR1 and CDR2 (germline): LNHDA, SQIVND (reference sequence). CDR3 sequence reads: CASTMGQEIYGYTF. CDR3 in DNA: TGTGCCAGTACTATGGGACAGGAGATCTATGGCTACACCTTC.

This chain uses TRBV6-4 with TRBJ2-3, with TRBD1 matching over 9 bases. The germline V gene has CDR1 MRHNA and CDR2 SNTAGT. The V gene end was trimmed by 3 bases and the J gene end by 0 bases; junction bases not matched to a gene: 1. This CDR3 has 15 amino acids. CDR3 sequence (DNA): TGTGCCAGCAGTGAAGGGACAGGGAGCACAGATACGCAGTATTTT. Encoded protein: CASSEGTGSTDTQYF.

This chain links TRBV7-2 with TRBJ2-1, with 9 bases matching TRBD1. With 2 bases clipped from V and 8 bases from J, the junction kept 10 bases outside the gene matches. Germline CDR1 SGHTA, CDR2 FQGNSA. The CDR3 has 16 residues. The DNA for the CDR3 is TGTGCCAGCAGCTTATCGTCGGGACAGGGTTTCTATGAGCAGTTCTTC. Protein sequence: CASSLSSGQGFYEQFF.

The rearrangement joins TRBV11-3 to TRBJ2-7; 10 nucleotides align to TRBD1. In germline, CDR1 is SGHNT, CDR2 YENEEA. V trimming: 5 bases; J trimming: 4 bases; junction bases outside the gene matches: 5. There are 14 residues in the CDR3. The CDR3 region has the DNA TGTGCCAGCAGCCACGGACAGGGGGGATACGAGCAGTACTTC. Translation gives CASSHGQGGYEQYF. The whole variable domain, remainder taken from reference TRBV11-3 and TRBJ2-7, is EAGVVQSPRYKIIEKKQPVAFWCNPISGHNTLYWYLQNLGQGPELLIRYENEEAVDDSQLPKDRFSAERLKGVDSTLKIQPAELGDSAVYLCASSHGQGGYEQYFGPGTRLTVT.

The V and J genes are TRBV7-6 and TRBJ2-6; no firm D call. CDR1 and CDR2 (germline): SGHVS, FNYEAQ. Trimming pared 1 base from V and 0 bases from J, leaving 7 bases between. The CDR3 is 16 amino acids. In nucleotides, the CDR3 is TGTGCCAGCAGCTTAGAGCGCTTCTCTGGGGCCAACGTCCTGACTTTC. Amino acids: CASSLERFSGANVLTF.